The clone carrying this TCR beta chain appeared a few times. Its target is not known. These data are taken from a study of cytomegalovirus exposure and HLA in healthy donors. Study-wide context: Among the 398 genotyped donors, 70% to 85% were placed in the Caucasian-associated ancestry cluster. Study observations and caveats: The study listed 150 to 200 cytomegalovirus-associated TCR beta chains. Most TCR beta V segments were productive about 90% or about 30% of the time in an earlier analysis.

The CDR3 is 16 amino acids. Between the trimmed V and J ends, which lost 2 bases and 2 bases, there was a span of 13 bases. Per germline, CDR1 SGHNT and CDR2 YYREEE (reference sequence). The PCR contained 60 Vbeta and 13 Jbeta primers. Here immunoSEQ multiplex PCR was the method, and the copy in TCRdb shows in-frame clones only, minus some. The data show 210,000 or so clones, over 80% seen once. This sequence originates from a boy aged 2-15 years in good health and CMV-seronegative. The chain carries TRBV5-4 and TRBJ1-4, with D possibly matching TRBD1 (5 bases). Sequencing was carried out using PBMCs. The CDR3 loop reads CASSFGGVDTNEKLFF. The CDR3 nucleotides are TGTGCCAGCAGCTTCGGAGGGGTCGATACTAATGAAAAACTGTTTTTT.